These 16 T cell receptor beta chains originate from one sample sequenced in a study of vaccination and CD4 T cells after COVID-19. TCRdb used MiXCR to reprocess the PCR reads, holding one entry per CDR3 protein. The data show just under 20,000 distinct CDR3 sequences, with about 62% seen just once and 0.9% to 1.2% held by the top ten. The material was CD4+ T cells from blood, obtained after SARS-CoV-2 vaccination. Receptor source: a human donor who had recovered from COVID-19.

The rearrangement joins TRBV20-1 to TRBJ1-5, with D maybe TRBD1 (5 bases). Deletions cut 4 bases from V and 0 bases from J, with 10 bases between. This CDR3 spans 14 amino acids. Germline loops: CDR1 DFQATT, CDR2 SNEGSKA (reference sequence). CDR3 sequence: CSATRQNSNQPQHF. CDR3 in DNA: TGCAGTGCTACTAGACAGAATAGCAATCAGCCCCAGCATTTT.

The genes are TRBV19 and TRBJ1-2; 8 bases align to TRBD1. Germline loops: CDR1 LNHDA, CDR2 SQIVND (reference sequence). The junction had 4 bases not matched to a gene; V was cut back by 8 bases and J by 8 bases. This CDR3 has 11 residues. As DNA, the CDR3 is TGTGCCAGTGGACAGGGCGAAGGCTACACCTTC. Amino acid sequence: CASGQGEGYTF. The variable domain in full, with the rest retrieved from reference TRBV19 and TRBJ1-2, is DGGITQSPKYLFRKEGQNVTLSCEQNLNHDAMYWYRQDPGQGLRLIYYSQIVNDFQKGDIAEGYSVSREKKESFPLTVTSAQKNPTAFYLCASGQGEGYTFGSGTRLTVV.

This chain connects TRBV7-9 to TRBJ2-1, with TRBD2 matching over 7 bases. Germline loops: CDR1 SEHNR, CDR2 FQNEAQ (reference sequence). The CDR3 loop spans 14 amino acids. Unmatched junction bases numbered 14, after V lost 4 bases and J lost 14 bases. The CDR3 region has the DNA TGTGCCAGCAGCTCCGGGACTATAGTAAGAGGGAAGTTCTTC. This codes for CASSSGTIVRGKFF.

The rearrangement uses TRBV20-1 and TRBJ2-3; TRBD2 aligns across 14 bases. This CDR3 is built from 14 residues. Trimming removed 7 bases from V and 4 bases from J; junction bases left unmatched: 4. Germline CDR1 is DFQATT and CDR2 is SNEGSKA (reference sequence). CDR3 sequence (DNA): TGCAGTGGGGGACTAGCGGGAGTGGCAGATACGCAGTATTTT. Its protein is CSGGLAGVADTQYF.

The chain joins TRBV5-1 to TRBJ1-1, with D possibly matching TRBD1 (6 bases). The V and J ends lost 4 bases and 1 base respectively, with 11 bases between them. Germline values: CDR1 SGHRS, CDR2 YFSETQ. This CDR3 is 14 amino acids long. The CDR3 protein is CASSAQTGNTEAFF. The CDR3 bases are TGCGCCAGCAGCGCCCAGACAGGGAACACTGAAGCTTTCTTT. Filled out from reference TRBV5-1 and TRBJ1-1, the complete variable domain reads KAGVTQTPRYLIKTRGQQVTLSCSPISGHRSVSWYQQTPGQGLQFLFEYFSETQRNKGNFPGRFSGRQFSNSRSEMNVSTLELGDSALYLCASSAQTGNTEAFFGQGTRLTVV.

This clonotype was detected only a few times. The chain joins TRBV5-1 to TRBJ2-5; 14 bases fit TRBD2. J gave up 4 bases and V 2 bases, and 1 base lay outside the gene matches. CDR1 SGHRS and CDR2 YFSETQ come from the germline V gene. The CDR3 is 15 residues long. DNA for the CDR3: TGCGCCAGCAGCTTAGGACTAGCGGGAGGAGAGACCCAGTACTTC. Protein sequence: CASSLGLAGGETQYF.

The chain is built from TRBV20-1 and TRBJ2-1; 7 nucleotides line up with TRBD2. Germline loops: CDR1 DFQATT, CDR2 SNEGSKA (reference sequence). The J segment lost 0 bases and the V segment lost 5 bases, leaving 7 bases of the junction unmatched. This CDR3 has 15 amino acids. The CDR3 DNA is TGCAGTGCTTCGATAGCGGGTAGCTCCTACAATGAGCAGTTCTTC. Its translation is CSASIAGSSYNEQFF.

The chain couples TRBV6-1 to TRBJ2-2; D may correspond to TRBD1 or TRBD2 (6 bases each). Looked up from germline, CDR1 is MNHNS and CDR2 is SASEGT. This CDR3 spans 15 amino acids. Trimming shortened V by 6 bases and J by 6 bases, and 17 bases separated the two germline ends. CDR3 in DNA: TGTGCCAGCAGCCGAGGGGGGCCGGGGGCCGGGGAGCTGTTTTTT. It translates to CASSRGGPGAGELFF.

The V gene is TRBV6-1, the J gene TRBJ2-5, with D perhaps TRBD2 (6 bases). From germline, CDR1 is MNHNS and CDR2 SASEGT. The germline V and J ends were trimmed by 6 bases and 2 bases, with 10 bases remaining between them. There are 13 residues in the CDR3. The CDR3 reads CASRRDLQETQYF. CDR3 DNA: TGTGCCAGCAGGCGGGACTTGCAAGAGACCCAGTACTTC.

The chain has TRBV10-3 and TRBJ2-7; 7 nucleotides align to TRBD1. The CDR3 length is 14 residues. Unmatched junction bases numbered 5, after V lost 0 bases and J lost 6 bases. Germline loops: CDR1 ENHRY, CDR2 SYGVKD. CDR3 in amino acids: CAISESKTGSEQYF. The CDR3 DNA sequence: TGTGCCATCAGTGAGTCAAAGACAGGGTCCGAGCAGTACTTC.

The CDR3 spells CASSYSLKTGRSEAFF. The CDR3 nucleotides read TGTGCCAGCAGTTACTCGCTTAAGACAGGCCGGTCTGAAGCTTTCTTT. The rearrangement uses TRBV6-5 and TRBJ1-1, with D possibly TRBD1 on 6 matching bases. The CDR3 extends over 16 amino acids. Germline-derived CDR1 and CDR2 are MNHEY and SVGAGI. V was pared by 0 bases and J by 6 bases, with 17 bases between.

The genes are TRBV11-2 and TRBJ1-5, with D uncertain. The CDR3 is 13 residues long. The V and J ends lost 0 bases and 0 bases respectively, with 0 bases between them. Germline lookup yields CDR1 SGHAT and CDR2 FQNNGV. The CDR3 spells CASSLDSNQPQHF. For the CDR3, the DNA is TGTGCCAGCAGCTTAGATAGCAATCAGCCCCAGCATTTT.

CDR3 bases: TGTGCCAGCAGTGACCGGGACCCTGGCCTCTCCCAGTACTTC. Its protein product is CASSDRDPGLSQYF. The V call is TRBV6-1, the J call TRBJ2-5; D could derive from TRBD1 or TRBD2 (5 bases each). Trimming removed 3 bases from V and 9 bases from J, with 17 bases in between. The CDR3 runs to 14 residues. The germline V gene has CDR1 MNHNS and CDR2 SASEGT.

This clonotype has only a few counts. This chain uses TRBV19 with TRBJ2-3; possibly TRBD1 or TRBD2 for D (5 bases each). Trimming took off 6 bases at V and 0 bases at J, with 10 bases between the two ends. The CDR3 is made up of 14 amino acids. CDR1 LNHDA and CDR2 SQIVND come from the germline V gene (reference sequence). The CDR3 nucleotides are TGTGCCAGTAGGCAGGGACCTAGCACAGATACGCAGTATTTT. Translation gives CASRQGPSTDTQYF.

V is TRBV6-2 or TRBV6-3 and J is TRBJ2-3; tentative D call: TRBD2 (6 bases). In germline, CDR1 is MNHEY, CDR2 SVGEGT. Trimming took 5 bases from V and 6 from J, leaving 18 bases between them. This CDR3 comprises 15 residues. The CDR3 DNA reads as TGTGCCAGCAGTGATCGGGAGCCCTTTATGGATACGCAGTATTTT. Its translation: CASSDREPFMDTQYF.

V usage is TRBV29-1 and J usage is TRBJ1-3; D unclear. This CDR3 comprises 11 residues. The ends were cut back, 3 bases at V and 4 bases at J, with 4 bases in the middle. Per the germline V gene, CDR1 is SQVTM and CDR2 is ANQGSEA. The CDR3 sequence: CSVDTGNTIYF. CDR3 DNA sequence: TGCAGCGTTGACACCGGAAACACCATATATTTT.